The present TCR beta chain was sequenced within a study of regulatory T cells in long-lasting Graves disease. Construction of TCR beta libraries relied on iRepertoire HTBI primers and on Arm-PCR targeting CDR3 regions. TCRdb itself ran the multiplex PCR reads through MiXCR, one entry per CDR3 protein. Among under 450,000 distinct CDR3 sequences listed, roughly 25% were seen once. Time point in this sample: persistent/refractory GD, antithyroid drugs over 5 years with positive TRAb. PBMC-derived RNA was used for the TCR library. This clonotype came up many times. CDR3 length: 19 amino acids. Germline trimming cut 5 bases from V and 5 bases from J; bases unmatched to any gene: 23. Per germline, CDR1 MDHEN and CDR2 SYDVKM.

This clonotype was obtained from a middle-aged woman with Graves disease. The chain links TRBV28 to TRBJ1-1; 7 nucleotides agree with TRBD1. Sequenced material: peripheral blood mononuclear cells (PBMCs), taken when the disease was refractory, from a patient treated with antithyroid drugs. The CDR3 DNA sequence: TGTGCCAGCAGTACCCTTAGAGGAAGACAGGGAGCGGTGTGGACTGAAGCTTTCTTT. Translation: CASSTLRGRQGAVWTEAFF.